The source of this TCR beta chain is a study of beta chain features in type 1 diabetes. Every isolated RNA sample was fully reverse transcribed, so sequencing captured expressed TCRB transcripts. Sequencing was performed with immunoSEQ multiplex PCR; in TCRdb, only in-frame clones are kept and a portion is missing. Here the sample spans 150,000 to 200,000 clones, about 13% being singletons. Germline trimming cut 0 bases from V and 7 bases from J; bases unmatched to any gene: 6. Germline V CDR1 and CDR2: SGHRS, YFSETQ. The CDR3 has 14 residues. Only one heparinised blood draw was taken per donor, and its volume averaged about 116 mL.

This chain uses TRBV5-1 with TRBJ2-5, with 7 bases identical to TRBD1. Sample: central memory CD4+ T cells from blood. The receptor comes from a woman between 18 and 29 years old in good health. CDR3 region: CASSLGDREGTQYF. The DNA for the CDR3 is TGCGCCAGCAGCTTGGGTGACAGGGAAGGGACCCAGTACTTC.